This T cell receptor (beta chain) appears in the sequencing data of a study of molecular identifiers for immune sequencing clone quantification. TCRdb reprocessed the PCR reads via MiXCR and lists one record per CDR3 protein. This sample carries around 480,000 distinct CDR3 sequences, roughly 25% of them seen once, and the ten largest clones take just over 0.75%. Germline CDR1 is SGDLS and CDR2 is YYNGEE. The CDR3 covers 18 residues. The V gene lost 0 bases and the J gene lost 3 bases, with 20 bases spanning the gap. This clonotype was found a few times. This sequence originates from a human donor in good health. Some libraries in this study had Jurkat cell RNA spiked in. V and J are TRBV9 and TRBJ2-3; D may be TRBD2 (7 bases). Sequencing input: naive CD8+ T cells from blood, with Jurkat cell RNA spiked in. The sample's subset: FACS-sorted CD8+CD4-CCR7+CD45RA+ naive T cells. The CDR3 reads CASSVDLVTGGRTDTQYF. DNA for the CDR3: TGTGCCAGCAGCGTAGACCTAGTTACGGGGGGCCGAACAGATACGCAGTATTTT.